A selection of T cell receptor beta chains follows, all from one sample in a study of blood T cell repertoires in COVID-19. TCRdb keeps only in-frame clones here, not all; method: immunoSEQ multiplex PCR. The sample holds 150,000 to 200,000 clones, about 78% seen once. Material: peripheral blood. The receptors stem from a woman aged 45-65 years with active or convalescent COVID-19. Each CDR3 is given with its conserved first and last residue. The D gene is left open where the match is weak. Expanded clones are given a class, and other clones once, few, many or no size at all.

d_gene	v_gene	j_gene	abundance	CDR3aa	CDR3nt
.	TRBV14	TRBJ2-3	.	CASSQGRDTQYF	TGTGCCAGCAGCCAAGGTCGGGATACGCAGTATTTT
.	TRBV5-1	TRBJ1-1	.	CASSQGHLKTGNTEAFF	TGCGCCAGCAGCCAGGGACACCTTAAGACTGGGAACACTGAAGCTTTCTTT
TRBD1	TRBV3-1/TRBV3-2	TRBJ1-5	.	CASSQSDRVNQPQHF	TGTGCCAGCAGCCAATCCGACAGGGTAAATCAGCCCCAGCATTTT
.	TRBV9	TRBJ1-4	.	CASSEGGQGANEKLFF	TGTGCCAGCAGCGAGGGGGGGCAAGGAGCGAATGAAAAACTGTTTTTT
.	TRBV19	TRBJ2-3	.	CASSNLLTDTQYF	TGTGCCAGTAGTAACTTGCTCACAGATACGCAGTATTTT
TRBD1	TRBV19	TRBJ1-2	.	CASSGGTAGNYGYTF	TGTGCCAGTAGTGGTGGGACAGCGGGTAACTATGGCTACACCTTC
.	TRBV7-8	TRBJ1-1	.	CASSLTLNTEAFF	TGTGCCAGCAGCCTCACACTGAACACTGAAGCTTTCTTT
TRBD2	TRBV4-3	TRBJ2-1	.	CASSHHRRTSGRDNEQFF	TGCGCCAGCAGCCACCACCGACGGACTAGCGGGAGGGACAATGAGCAGTTCTTC
.	TRBV27	TRBJ2-7	.	CASSWAGSGYYEQYF	TGTGCCAGCAGTTGGGCGGGTAGCGGATACTACGAGCAGTACTTC
.	TRBV6-6	TRBJ2-7	few	CASSYENYEQYF	TGTGCCAGCAGTTACGAGAACTACGAGCAGTACTTC
TRBD1	TRBV7-9	TRBJ2-2	once	CASSGQGPTGELFF	TGTGCCAGCAGCGGACAGGGGCCCACCGGGGAGCTGTTTTTT
TRBD1	TRBV3-1/TRBV3-2	TRBJ2-7	.	CASSLWTGDLLEQYF	TGTGCCAGCAGCCTCTGGACAGGAGACCTACTTGAGCAGTACTTC
.	TRBV6-1	TRBJ2-7	.	CASSESLAHEQYF	TGTGCCAGCAGTGAAAGTCTAGCCCACGAGCAGTACTTC
.	TRBV5-6	TRBJ1-5	few	CASRIRYYGNQPQHF	TGTGCCAGCAGGATTCGATACTACGGCAATCAGCCCCAGCATTTT
TRBD1	TRBV7-8	TRBJ1-1	.	CASSTWDRPNTEAFF	TGTGCCAGCAGCACGTGGGACAGGCCGAACACTGAAGCTTTCTTT
.	TRBV5-5	TRBJ2-2	.	CASSHSASGTGELFF	TGTGCCAGCAGCCACTCCGCTTCGGGCACCGGGGAGCTGTTTTTT
.	TRBV19	TRBJ2-1	.	CATAGNEQFF	TGTGCCACCGCCGGCAATGAGCAGTTCTTC
TRBD1	TRBV7-2	TRBJ1-2	.	CASSRSGQGAVGYGYTF	TGTGCCAGCAGCCGTTCGGGACAGGGGGCGGTAGGGTATGGCTACACCTTC
.	TRBV11-3	TRBJ2-1	.	CASSINREVDEQFF	TGTGCCAGCAGCATCAACAGGGAAGTGGATGAGCAGTTCTTC
TRBD1	TRBV5-4	TRBJ2-1	.	CASSPVGDSSYNEQFF	TGTGCCAGCAGCCCGGTGGGGGACAGCTCCTACAATGAGCAGTTCTTC
.	TRBV7-9	TRBJ2-7	.	CASSLFGGDSSYEQYF	TGTGCCAGCAGCCTATTCGGAGGGGACAGCTCCTACGAGCAGTACTTC
.	TRBV11-2	TRBJ2-1	once	CASSQGNPSRGNEQFF	TGTGCCAGCAGCCAAGGGAACCCGAGCCGAGGGAATGAGCAGTTCTTC
TRBD1	TRBV9	TRBJ1-4	.	CASTITGTDNEKLFF	TGTGCCAGCACCATTACCGGGACAGACAATGAAAAACTGTTTTTT
TRBD1	TRBV4-2	TRBJ1-2	.	CASSPGQGPYGYTF	TGTGCCAGCAGCCCCGGACAGGGACCCTATGGCTACACCTTC
.	TRBV2	TRBJ1-2	.	CASSDRRRGDYGYTF	TGTGCCAGCAGTGACCGAAGGAGGGGAGACTATGGCTACACCTTC
TRBD2	TRBV5-6	TRBJ2-3	.	CASSAAGGRTDTQYF	TGTGCCAGCAGCGCCGCGGGGGGGCGCACAGATACGCAGTATTTT
TRBD1	TRBV4-1	TRBJ2-5	.	CASSRDRGETQYF	TGCGCCAGCAGCCGGGACAGGGGAGAGACCCAGTACTTC
TRBD1	TRBV18	TRBJ1-3	.	CASSQSRDRVSGNTIYF	TGTGCCAGCTCACAGTCCCGGGACAGGGTCTCCGGAAACACCATATATTTT
TRBD1	TRBV5-1	TRBJ2-1	.	CASSSGTGPNEQFF	TGCGCCAGCAGCTCCGGGACAGGCCCCAATGAGCAGTTCTTC
.	TRBV5-4	TRBJ2-3	.	CASSLAGGRGTDTQYF	TGTGCCAGCAGCTTGGCTGGGGGGAGAGGCACAGATACGCAGTATTTT
TRBD2	TRBV6-5	TRBJ2-1	.	CASSYSWTSALEQFF	TGTGCCAGCAGTTACTCTTGGACTAGCGCTCTTGAGCAGTTCTTC
.	TRBV6-1	TRBJ2-7	few	CASSEALGQTYEQYF	TGTGCCAGCAGTGAAGCGCTTGGACAGACCTACGAGCAGTACTTC